The source of this T cell receptor beta chain is a study of T cell clusters in autoimmune cytopenias. At the level of the study: A median of 51,575 TRB reads per sample yielded a median approximately 2,300 distinct clonotypes.

Germline CDR1 and CDR2: MNHEY and SVGAGI. The CDR3 is made up of 14 amino acids. Study-level results: Clustering suggested that physiological T cell clusters were missing in primary autoimmune cytopenia patients. TRB repertoire shifts in secondary cytopenia and chronic lymphocytic leukemia mostly reflected lymphoma, not autoimmunity.

In the case of this clonotype: Antigen: not known.

TRB rearrangements were amplified by touch-down multiplex PCR with mixed TRB-A/B primers. TCRdb re-called the multiplex PCR reads, yielding one record per CDR3 amino acid sequence without DNA. Here the sample table reports about 6,800 distinct CDR3 sequences. TRB amplification used 200 to 250 ng of peripheral blood genomic DNA. The chain couples TRBV6-5 to TRBJ2-7; TCRdb selects TRBD1, and the lack of DNA leaves this call unchecked. The sequenced sample consisted of peripheral blood. The receptor was derived from a human donor with an autoimmune cytopenia or autoimmune hepatitis (not recorded which). This CDR3 reads CASSYHRTGLEQYF.